A selection of T cell receptor beta chains follows, all from one sample in a study of T cell responses to AZD1222 COVID-19 vaccine. The protocol was immunoSEQ multiplex PCR, while the TCRdb copy is restricted to in-frame clones and leaves out a portion. The sample comprises some 150,000 clones, 75% to 90% of which are singletons, and roughly 4.3% rests with the top ten. The sequences come from peripheral blood, collected 28 days after the second dose of the MenACWY control vaccine. Receptors were obtained from an adult who received the MenACWY meningococcal vaccine as a control. Each CDR3 is given without its conserved first and last residue. The order of the fields is J gene, V gene, CDR3 protein.

>TRBJ2-1|TRBV11-2
ASRYGGFIYNEQF
>TRBJ1-5|TRBV2
AGGPTGGNQPQH
>TRBJ2-2|TRBV6-5
ASRDRGNTGELF
>TRBJ1-1|TRBV27
ASPTRISSGTEAF
>TRBJ2-5|TRBV4-2
ASSQDKTREETQY
>TRBJ2-1|TRBV7-9
ASSFGSTEQF
>TRBJ2-7|TRBV5-1
ASSLGNRGFEQY
>TRBJ2-7|TRBV30
AWGGTGTSYEQY
>TRBJ1-5|TRBV28
ASSYPQH
>TRBJ2-1|TRBV11-2
ASSLVGGLALGDEQF
>TRBJ2-1|TRBV4-3
ASSQGSGYNEQF
>TRBJ1-6|TRBV27
ASREGQGGSPLH
>TRBJ1-4|TRBV28
ASRGPSNEKLF
>TRBJ1-1|TRBV7-9
ASSFSKNTEAF
>TRBJ2-1|TRBV7-9
ASSLFNTGAAYNEQF
>TRBJ1-2|TRBV10-3
AISESKGRGNYGYT
>TRBJ2-2|TRBV30
AWSVGAGELF
>TRBJ2-7|TRBV7-2
ASSLAQGVAEQY